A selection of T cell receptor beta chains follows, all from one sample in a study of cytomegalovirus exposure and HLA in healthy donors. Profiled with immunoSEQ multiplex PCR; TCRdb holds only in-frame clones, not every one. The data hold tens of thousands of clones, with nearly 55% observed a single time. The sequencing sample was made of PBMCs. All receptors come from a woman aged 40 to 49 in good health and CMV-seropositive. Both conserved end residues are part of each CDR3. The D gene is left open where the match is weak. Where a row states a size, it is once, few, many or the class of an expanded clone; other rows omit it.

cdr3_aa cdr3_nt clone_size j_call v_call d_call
CASSGGLRSRETQYF TGTGCCAGTAGTGGAGGACTGCGGTCCCGGGAGACCCAGTACTTC - TRBJ2-5 TRBV19 -
CAWSGGTGWDYGYTF TGTGCCTGGAGTGGTGGGACAGGGTGGGACTATGGCTACACCTTC few TRBJ1-2 TRBV30 TRBD1
CASSESGGSSYEQYF TGTGCCAGCAGCGAAAGCGGGGGATCCTCCTACGAGCAGTACTTC - TRBJ2-7 TRBV6-1 TRBD2
CASSPTPGGRGDGYTF TGTGCCAGCTCACCGACTCCGGGGGGCCGGGGCGATGGCTACACCTTC - TRBJ1-2 TRBV18 -
CASSGQETQYF TGCGCCAGCAGTGGGCAGGAGACCCAGTACTTC few TRBJ2-5 TRBV10-2 -
CASRTSGGPISGANVLTF TGTGCCAGCAGGACTAGCGGGGGGCCTATCTCTGGGGCCAACGTCCTGACTTTC once TRBJ2-6 TRBV11-2 TRBD2
CASSAQGDEKLFF TGTGCCAGCAGTGCGCAGGGGGACGAAAAACTGTTTTTT - TRBJ1-4 TRBV6-1 TRBD1
CATSRAGQGDNYGYTF TGTGCCACCAGCAGAGCCGGACAAGGCGACAACTATGGCTACACCTTC - TRBJ1-2 TRBV15 -
CASYRSGTEAFF TGTGCCAGCTATAGGAGTGGCACTGAAGCTTTCTTT - TRBJ1-1 TRBV28 -
CASSPRLAGYTGELFF TGTGCCAGCAGCCCAAGACTAGCGGGCTACACCGGGGAGCTGTTTTTT few TRBJ2-2 TRBV7-2 TRBD2
CASSLSDRDNSPLHF TGTGCCAGCAGTTTATCGGACAGGGATAATTCACCCCTCCACTTT once TRBJ1-6 TRBV28 TRBD1
CASSASGGPTYEQYF TGTGCCAGCAGTGCTAGCGGGGGTCCTACCTACGAGCAGTACTTC once TRBJ2-7 TRBV2 TRBD2
CASTGGSSTDTQYF TGTGCCAGCACTGGAGGGAGTAGCACAGATACGCAGTATTTT - TRBJ2-3 TRBV25-1 -
CASSLTPGIHEQFF TGTGCCAGCAGCTTAACCCCAGGGATCCATGAGCAGTTCTTC - TRBJ2-1 TRBV7-3 -
CASSLGVAAFF TGTGCCAGCAGCTTAGGGGTAGCAGCTTTCTTT - TRBJ1-1 TRBV7-8 -
CASSQDPVNEQFF TGCGCCAGCAGCCAAGATCCCGTGAATGAGCAGTTCTTC - TRBJ2-1 TRBV4-1 -
CASSGQIAGELFF TGCGCCAGCAGCGGGCAGATCGCCGGGGAGCTGTTTTTT once TRBJ2-2 TRBV4-3 -
CASSLEGTEYGYTF TGCGCCAGCAGCTTGGAAGGGACTGAATATGGCTACACCTTC - TRBJ1-2 TRBV5-1 -
CASINDQGARPGELFF TGTGCCAGCATCAACGACCAGGGGGCGCGACCCGGGGAGCTGTTTTTT - TRBJ2-2 TRBV6-6 TRBD1
CRPKLWSNQPQHF TGTAGGCCGAAACTATGGAGCAATCAGCCCCAGCATTTT - TRBJ1-5 TRBV19 -
CASTAGTGAYNEQFF TGTGCCAGCACCGCCGGGACAGGGGCCTACAATGAGCAGTTCTTC few TRBJ2-1 TRBV5-4 TRBD1
CASSLGRGAGHEQYF TGTGCCAGCAGTTTGGGGAGGGGCGCTGGCCACGAGCAGTACTTC few TRBJ2-7 TRBV28 TRBD2
CASSLNPPGLGGNTIYF TGTGCCAGCAGCTTAAACCCACCGGGACTAGGTGGAAACACCATATATTTT few TRBJ1-3 TRBV7-3 -
CASSLQSGGEQYF TGCGCCAGCAGCCTCCAAAGCGGGGGCGAGCAGTACTTC few TRBJ2-7 TRBV4-3 TRBD2
CASSLEPGQNNSPLHF TGCGCCAGCAGCTTGGAACCGGGACAGAATAATTCACCCCTCCACTTT - TRBJ1-6 TRBV5-1 TRBD1
CASSQEFLQGRGGSQETQYF TGCGCCAGCAGCCAAGAATTCTTACAGGGGCGAGGGGGGTCCCAAGAGACCCAGTACTTC once TRBJ2-5 TRBV4-1 -
CATSPEQGFNSPLHF TGTGCCACCAGTCCGGAACAGGGCTTTAATTCACCCCTCCACTTT once TRBJ1-6 TRBV15 -